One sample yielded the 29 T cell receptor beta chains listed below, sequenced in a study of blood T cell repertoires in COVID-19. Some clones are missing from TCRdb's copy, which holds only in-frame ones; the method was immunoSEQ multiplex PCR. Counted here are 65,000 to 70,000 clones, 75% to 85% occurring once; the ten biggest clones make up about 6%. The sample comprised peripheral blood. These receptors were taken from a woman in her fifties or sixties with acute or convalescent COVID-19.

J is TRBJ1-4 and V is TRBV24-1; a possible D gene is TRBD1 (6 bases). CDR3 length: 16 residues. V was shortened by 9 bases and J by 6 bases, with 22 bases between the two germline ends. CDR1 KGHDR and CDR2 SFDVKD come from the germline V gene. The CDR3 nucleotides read TGTGCCACCTACCTTCGGGGGGGCCAAACGGATGAAAAACTGTTTTTT. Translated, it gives CATYLRGGQTDEKLFF.

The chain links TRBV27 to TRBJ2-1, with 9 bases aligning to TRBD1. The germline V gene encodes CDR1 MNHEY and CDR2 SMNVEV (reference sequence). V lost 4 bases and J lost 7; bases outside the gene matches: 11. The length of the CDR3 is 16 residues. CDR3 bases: TGTGCCAGCAGTTCACGGACAGGGGACTCGATAAATGAGCAGTTCTTC. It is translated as CASSSRTGDSINEQFF.

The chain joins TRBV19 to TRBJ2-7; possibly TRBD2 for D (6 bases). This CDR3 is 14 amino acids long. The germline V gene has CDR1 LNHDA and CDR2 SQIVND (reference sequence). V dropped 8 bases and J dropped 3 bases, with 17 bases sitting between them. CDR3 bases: TGTGCCAGTGGGGAGGTCGGCGGAGACTACGAGCAGTACTTC. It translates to CASGEVGGDYEQYF.

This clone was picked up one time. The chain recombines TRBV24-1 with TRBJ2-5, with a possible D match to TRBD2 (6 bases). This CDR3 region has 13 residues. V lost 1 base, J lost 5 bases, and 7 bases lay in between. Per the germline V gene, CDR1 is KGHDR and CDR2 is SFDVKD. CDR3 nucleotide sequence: TGTGCCACCAGTGATTTCCGGGGGGAGACCCAGTACTTC. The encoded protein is CATSDFRGETQYF.

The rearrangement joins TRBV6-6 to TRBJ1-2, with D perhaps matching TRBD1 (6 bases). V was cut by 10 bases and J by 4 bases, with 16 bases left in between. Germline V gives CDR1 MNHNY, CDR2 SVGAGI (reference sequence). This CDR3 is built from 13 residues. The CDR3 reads CATLTGLLYGYTF. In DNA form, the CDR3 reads TGTGCCACCCTGACAGGTCTCCTCTATGGCTACACCTTC.

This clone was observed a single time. CDR3 sequence: CASSQEEGPNSPLHF. The DNA for the CDR3 is TGCGCCAGCAGCCAGGAGGAGGGTCCCAATTCACCCCTCCACTTT. The chain recombines TRBV4-3 with TRBJ1-6; D gene uncertain. Germline-derived CDR1 and CDR2 are LGHNA and YSLEER. CDR3 size: 15 residues. With 3 bases removed from V and 7 bases from J, the gap between germline ends came to 13 bases.

CDR3 in amino acids: CASGEGINEQFF. In DNA, the CDR3 is TGTGCCTCGGGGGAGGGTATCAATGAGCAGTTCTTC. J is TRBJ2-1 and V is TRBV2, with 7 bases aligning to TRBD2. The CDR3 totals 12 residues. V lost 11 bases to trimming and J lost 6 bases; unmatched junction nucleotides: 7. In germline, CDR1 is SNHLY, CDR2 FYNNEI.

The CDR3 region has the DNA TGTGCCTGGAGTTGGGTGTGGACAGGGGGTCGAAGCTCTGGAAACACCATATATTTT. Protein: CAWSWVWTGGRSSGNTIYF. V usage is TRBV30 and J usage is TRBJ1-3; 10 bases map to TRBD1. The CDR3 consists of 19 residues. V shed 2 bases and J 0 bases; nucleotides not matched to a gene: 13. CDR1 is GTSNPN, CDR2 SVGIG, per germline (reference sequence).

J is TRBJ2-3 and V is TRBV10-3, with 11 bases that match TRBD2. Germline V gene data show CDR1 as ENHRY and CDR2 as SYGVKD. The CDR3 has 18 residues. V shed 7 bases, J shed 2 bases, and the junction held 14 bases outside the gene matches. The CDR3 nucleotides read TGTGCCATCATGAAGCGTCCCCTAGCGGGGGGTCCCACAGATACGCAGTATTTT. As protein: CAIMKRPLAGGPTDTQYF.

The CDR3 reads CASSLAGASTDTQYF. The CDR3 DNA reads TGCGCCAGCAGCTTGGCAGGGGCGAGCACAGATACGCAGTATTTT. The chain carries TRBV5-1 and TRBJ2-3; TRBD1 is a possible D gene (6 bases). Per the germline V gene, CDR1 is SGHRS and CDR2 is YFSETQ. The CDR3 contains 15 residues. Trimming shortened V by 0 bases and J by 0 bases, and 8 bases separated the two germline ends. Full variable domain (remainder filled in from reference TRBV5-1 and TRBJ2-3): KAGVTQTPRYLIKTRGQQVTLSCSPISGHRSVSWYQQTPGQGLQFLFEYFSETQRNKGNFPGRFSGRQFSNSRSEMNVSTLELGDSALYLCASSLAGASTDTQYFGPGTRLTVL.

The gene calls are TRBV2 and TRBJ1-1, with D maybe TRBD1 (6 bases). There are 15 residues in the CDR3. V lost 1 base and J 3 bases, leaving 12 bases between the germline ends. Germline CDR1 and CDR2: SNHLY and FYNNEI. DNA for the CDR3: TGTGCCAGCAGTGAAGAGGGGGGGGCCTACACTGAAGCTTTCTTT. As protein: CASSEEGGAYTEAFF. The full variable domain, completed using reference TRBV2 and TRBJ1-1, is EPEVTQTPSHQVTQMGQEVILRCVPISNHLYFYWYRQILGQKVEFLVSFYNNEISEKSEIFDDQFSVERPDGSNFTLKIRSTKLEDSAMYFCASSEEGGAYTEAFFGQGTRLTVV.

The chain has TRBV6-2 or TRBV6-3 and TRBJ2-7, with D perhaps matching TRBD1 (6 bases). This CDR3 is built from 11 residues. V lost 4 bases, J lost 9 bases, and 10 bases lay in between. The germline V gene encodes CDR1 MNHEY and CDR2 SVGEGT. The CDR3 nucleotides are TGTGCCAGCAGTTTACAGGGCGGGCAGTACTTC. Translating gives CASSLQGGQYF.

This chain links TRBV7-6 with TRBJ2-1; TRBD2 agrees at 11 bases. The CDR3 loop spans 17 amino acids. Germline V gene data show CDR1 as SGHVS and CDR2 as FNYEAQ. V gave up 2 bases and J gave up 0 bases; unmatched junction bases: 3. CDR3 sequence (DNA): TGTGCCAGCAGCTTATCTAGCGGGGGGAGCTCCTACAATGAGCAGTTCTTC. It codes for CASSLSSGGSSYNEQFF.

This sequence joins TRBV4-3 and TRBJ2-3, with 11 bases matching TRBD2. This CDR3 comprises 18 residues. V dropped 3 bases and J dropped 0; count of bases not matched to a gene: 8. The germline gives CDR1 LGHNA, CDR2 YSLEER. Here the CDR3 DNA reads TGCGCCAGCAGCCAGTATCTTAGCGGGGGGGATAGCACAGATACGCAGTATTTT. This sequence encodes CASSQYLSGGDSTDTQYF.

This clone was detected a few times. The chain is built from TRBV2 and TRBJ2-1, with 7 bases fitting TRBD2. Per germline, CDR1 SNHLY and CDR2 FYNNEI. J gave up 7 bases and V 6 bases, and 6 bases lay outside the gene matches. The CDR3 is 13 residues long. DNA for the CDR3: TGTGCCAGCAGGCGGGATAGCGGGAATGAGCAGTTCTTC. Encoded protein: CASRRDSGNEQFF.

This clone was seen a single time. The DNA for the CDR3 is TGTGCCACCAGCAGAGGGATCTCACAGGGAGGCACAGATACGCAGTATTTT. Residues: CATSRGISQGGTDTQYF. The chain couples TRBV15 to TRBJ2-3; D may be TRBD1 (6 bases). The CDR3 covers 17 residues. Trimming stripped 1 base from V and 1 base from J, with 15 bases between. Germline assignment: CDR1 LNHNV and CDR2 YYDKDF (reference sequence).

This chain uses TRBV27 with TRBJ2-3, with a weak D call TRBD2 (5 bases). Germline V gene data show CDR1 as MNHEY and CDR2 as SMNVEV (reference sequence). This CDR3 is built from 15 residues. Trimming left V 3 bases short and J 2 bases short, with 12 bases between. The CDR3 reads CASSFVPTTTDTQYF. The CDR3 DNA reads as TGTGCCAGCAGTTTTGTGCCGACTACCACAGATACGCAGTATTTT.

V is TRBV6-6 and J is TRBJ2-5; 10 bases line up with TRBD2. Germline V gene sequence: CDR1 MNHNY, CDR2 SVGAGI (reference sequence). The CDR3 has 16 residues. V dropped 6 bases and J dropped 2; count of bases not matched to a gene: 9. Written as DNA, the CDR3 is TGTGCCAGCAGGGGTCCGGGACTAGCGACTCAAGAGACCCAGTACTTC. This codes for CASRGPGLATQETQYF.

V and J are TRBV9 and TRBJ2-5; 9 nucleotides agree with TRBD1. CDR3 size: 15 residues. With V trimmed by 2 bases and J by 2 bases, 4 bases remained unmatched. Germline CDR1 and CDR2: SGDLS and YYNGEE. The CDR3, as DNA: TGTGCCAGCAGCGTCGGGACAGGGCCACAAGAGACCCAGTACTTC. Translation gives CASSVGTGPQETQYF.

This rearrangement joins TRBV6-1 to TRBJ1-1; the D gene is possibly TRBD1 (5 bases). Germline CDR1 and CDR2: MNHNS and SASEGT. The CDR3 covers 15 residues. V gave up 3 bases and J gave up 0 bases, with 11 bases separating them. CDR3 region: CASSEGQGMNTEAFF. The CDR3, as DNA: TGTGCCAGCAGTGAGGGGCAGGGAATGAACACTGAAGCTTTCTTT.

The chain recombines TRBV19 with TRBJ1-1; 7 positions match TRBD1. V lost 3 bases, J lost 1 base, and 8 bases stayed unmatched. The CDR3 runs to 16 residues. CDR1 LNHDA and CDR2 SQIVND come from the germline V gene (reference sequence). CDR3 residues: CASSIPTGRSNTEAFF. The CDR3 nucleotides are TGTGCCAGTAGTATCCCGACAGGGAGGTCGAACACTGAAGCTTTCTTT.

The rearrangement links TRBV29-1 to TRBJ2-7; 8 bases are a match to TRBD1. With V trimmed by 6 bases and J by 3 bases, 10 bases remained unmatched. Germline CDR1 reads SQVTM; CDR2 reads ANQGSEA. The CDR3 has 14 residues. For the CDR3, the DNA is TGCAGCGTCTATGGACAGGGAATTTACTACGAGCAGTACTTC. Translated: CSVYGQGIYYEQYF.

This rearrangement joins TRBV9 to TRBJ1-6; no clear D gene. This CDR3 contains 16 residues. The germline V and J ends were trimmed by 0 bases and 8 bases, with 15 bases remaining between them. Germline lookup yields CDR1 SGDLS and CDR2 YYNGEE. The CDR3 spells CASSVGGAPADSPLHF. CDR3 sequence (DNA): TGTGCCAGCAGCGTAGGCGGTGCGCCCGCGGATTCACCCCTCCACTTT.

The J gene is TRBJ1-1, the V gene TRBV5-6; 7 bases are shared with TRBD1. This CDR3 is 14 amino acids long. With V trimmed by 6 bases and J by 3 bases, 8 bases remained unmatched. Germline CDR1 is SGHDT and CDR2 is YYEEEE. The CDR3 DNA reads TGTGCCAGCACTGAAGGGGGCCTATACACTGAAGCTTTCTTT. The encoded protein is CASTEGGLYTEAFF.

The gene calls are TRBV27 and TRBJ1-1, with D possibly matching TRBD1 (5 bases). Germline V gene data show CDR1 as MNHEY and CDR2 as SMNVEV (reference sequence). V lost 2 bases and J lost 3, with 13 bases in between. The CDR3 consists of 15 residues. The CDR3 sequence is CASSLTGGFYTEAFF. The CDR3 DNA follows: TGTGCCAGCAGTTTAACGGGGGGATTTTACACTGAAGCTTTCTTT.

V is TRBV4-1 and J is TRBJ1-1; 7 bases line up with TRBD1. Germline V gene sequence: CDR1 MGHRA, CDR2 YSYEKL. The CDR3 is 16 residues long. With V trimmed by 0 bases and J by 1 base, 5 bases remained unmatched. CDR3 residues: CASSQERGQWNTEAFF. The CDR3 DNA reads TGCGCCAGCAGCCAAGAGAGGGGACAGTGGAACACTGAAGCTTTCTTT.

CDR3 DNA: TGCGCCAGCAGCCAAGATGGGACTAGCGGCCAAGAGACCCAGTACTTC. Translation gives CASSQDGTSGQETQYF. J is TRBJ2-5 and V is TRBV4-3, with 11 bases aligning to TRBD2. The CDR3 is 16 residues long. After removal of 0 bases from V and 1 base from J, the junction contained 1 base not matched to a gene. CDR1 and CDR2 (germline): LGHNA, YSLEER.

CDR3 residues: CASSVGQGLDGNTIYF. CDR3 in DNA: TGTGCCAGCAGCGTGGGCCAGGGATTGGATGGAAACACCATATATTTT. The chain recombines TRBV9 with TRBJ1-3; a weak D match, TRBD1 (5 bases). The CDR3 spans 16 residues. V lost 2 bases and J 3 bases, leaving 15 bases between the germline ends. CDR1 is SGDLS, CDR2 YYNGEE, per germline.

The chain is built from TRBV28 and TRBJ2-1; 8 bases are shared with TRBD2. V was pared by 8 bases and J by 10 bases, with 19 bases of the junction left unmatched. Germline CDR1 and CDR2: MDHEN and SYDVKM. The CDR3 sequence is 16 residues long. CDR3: CASSSGGYPPDWEQFF. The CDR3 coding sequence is TGTGCCAGCTCCTCGGGGGGGTATCCGCCGGATTGGGAGCAGTTCTTC.